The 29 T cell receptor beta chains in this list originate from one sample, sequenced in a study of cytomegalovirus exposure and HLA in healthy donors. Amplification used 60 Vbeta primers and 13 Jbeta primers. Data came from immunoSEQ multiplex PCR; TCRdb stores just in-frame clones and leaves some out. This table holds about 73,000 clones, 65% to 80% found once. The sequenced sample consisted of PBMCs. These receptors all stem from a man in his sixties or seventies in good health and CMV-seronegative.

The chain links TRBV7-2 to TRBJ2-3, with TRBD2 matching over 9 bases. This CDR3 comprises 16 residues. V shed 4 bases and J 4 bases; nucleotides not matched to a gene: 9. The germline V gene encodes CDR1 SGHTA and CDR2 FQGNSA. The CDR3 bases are TGTGCCAGCAGCTCCCTTAGCGGGAGTAGTGCAGATACGCAGTATTTT. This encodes CASSSLSGSSADTQYF.

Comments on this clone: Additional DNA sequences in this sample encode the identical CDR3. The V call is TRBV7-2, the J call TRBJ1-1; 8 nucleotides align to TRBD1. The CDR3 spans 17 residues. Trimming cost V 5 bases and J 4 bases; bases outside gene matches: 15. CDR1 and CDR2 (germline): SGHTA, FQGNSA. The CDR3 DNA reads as TGTGCCAGCAGCCCAGGGCGGTGGACAGGGAGTCGCACTGAAGCTTTCTTT. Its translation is CASSPGRWTGSRTEAFF.

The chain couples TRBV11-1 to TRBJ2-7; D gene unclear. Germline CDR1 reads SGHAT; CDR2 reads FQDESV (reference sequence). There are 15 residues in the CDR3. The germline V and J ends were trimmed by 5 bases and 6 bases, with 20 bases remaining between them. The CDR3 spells CASSLIRSEALEQYF. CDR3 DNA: TGTGCCAGCAGCCTAATTAGGAGTGAGGCTCTCGAGCAGTACTTC.

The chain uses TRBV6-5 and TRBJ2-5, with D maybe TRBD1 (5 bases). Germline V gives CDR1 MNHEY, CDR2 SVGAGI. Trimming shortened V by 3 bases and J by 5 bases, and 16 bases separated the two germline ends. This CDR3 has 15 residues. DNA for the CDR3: TGTGCCAGCAGTTATAGACAGTCTGTGGCGGAGACCCAGTACTTC. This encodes CASSYRQSVAETQYF.

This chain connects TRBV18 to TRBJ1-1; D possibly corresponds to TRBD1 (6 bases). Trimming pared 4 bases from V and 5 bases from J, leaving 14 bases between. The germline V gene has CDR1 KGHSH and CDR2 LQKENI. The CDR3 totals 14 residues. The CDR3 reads CASSQVGGRTEAFF. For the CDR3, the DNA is TGTGCCAGCTCACAGGTAGGGGGAAGAACTGAAGCTTTCTTT.

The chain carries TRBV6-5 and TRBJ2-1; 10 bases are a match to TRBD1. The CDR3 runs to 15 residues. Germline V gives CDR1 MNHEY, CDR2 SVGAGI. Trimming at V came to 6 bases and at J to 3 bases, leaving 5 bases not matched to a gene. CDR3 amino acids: CASSPDRGHYNEQFF. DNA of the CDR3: TGTGCCAGCAGCCCCGACAGGGGGCACTACAATGAGCAGTTCTTC.

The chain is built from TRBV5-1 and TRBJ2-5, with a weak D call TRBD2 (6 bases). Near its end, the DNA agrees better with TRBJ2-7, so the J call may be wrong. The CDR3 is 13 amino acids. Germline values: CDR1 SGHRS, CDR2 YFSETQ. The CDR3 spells CASSTERAYEQYF. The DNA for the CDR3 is TGCGCCAGCAGCACAGAGCGGGCGTACGAGCAGTACTTC.

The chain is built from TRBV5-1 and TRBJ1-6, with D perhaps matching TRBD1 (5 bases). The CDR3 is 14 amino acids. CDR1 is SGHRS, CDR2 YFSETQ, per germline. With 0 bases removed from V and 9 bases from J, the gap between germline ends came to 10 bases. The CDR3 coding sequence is TGCGCCAGCAGCTTGGGACAGAAAGTTTCACCCCTCCACTTT. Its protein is CASSLGQKVSPLHF.

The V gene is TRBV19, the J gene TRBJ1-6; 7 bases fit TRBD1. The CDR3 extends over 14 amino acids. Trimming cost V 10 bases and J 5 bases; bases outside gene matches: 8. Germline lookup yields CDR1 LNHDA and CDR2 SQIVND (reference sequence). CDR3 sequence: CATAGGLNNSPLHF. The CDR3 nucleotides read TGTGCCACTGCAGGGGGTTTGAATAATTCACCCCTCCACTTT.

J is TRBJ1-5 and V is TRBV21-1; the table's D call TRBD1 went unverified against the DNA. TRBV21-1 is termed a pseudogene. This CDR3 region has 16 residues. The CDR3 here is CASSRARQGSNQPQHF. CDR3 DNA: TGTGCCAGCAGCCGGGCCCGGCAGGGTAGCAATCAGCCCCAGCATTTT.

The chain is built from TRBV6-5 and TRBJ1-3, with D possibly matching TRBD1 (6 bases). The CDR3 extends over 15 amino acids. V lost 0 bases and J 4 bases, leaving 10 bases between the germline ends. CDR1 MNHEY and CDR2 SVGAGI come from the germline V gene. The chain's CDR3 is CASSYSGRGGNTIYF. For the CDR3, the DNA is TGTGCCAGCAGTTACTCGGGCAGGGGAGGAAACACCATATATTTT.

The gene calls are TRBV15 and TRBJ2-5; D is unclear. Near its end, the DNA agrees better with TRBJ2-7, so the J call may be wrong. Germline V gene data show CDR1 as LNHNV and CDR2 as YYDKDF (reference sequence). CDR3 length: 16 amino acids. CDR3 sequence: CATSRDGAIPFYEQYF. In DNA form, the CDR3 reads TGTGCCACCAGCAGAGATGGAGCAATACCATTCTACGAGCAGTACTTC.

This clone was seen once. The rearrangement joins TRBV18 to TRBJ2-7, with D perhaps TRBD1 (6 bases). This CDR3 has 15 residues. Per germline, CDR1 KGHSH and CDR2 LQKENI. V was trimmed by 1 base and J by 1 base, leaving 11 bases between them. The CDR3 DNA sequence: TGTGCCAGCTCACCACAGCGGCAGGGGTCCTACGAGCAGTACTTC. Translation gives CASSPQRQGSYEQYF.

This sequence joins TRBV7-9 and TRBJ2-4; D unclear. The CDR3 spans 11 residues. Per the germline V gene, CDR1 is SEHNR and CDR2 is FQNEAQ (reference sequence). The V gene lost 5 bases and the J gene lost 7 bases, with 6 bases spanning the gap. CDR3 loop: CASSPENIQYF. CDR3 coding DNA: TGTGCCAGCAGCCCGGAGAACATTCAGTACTTC. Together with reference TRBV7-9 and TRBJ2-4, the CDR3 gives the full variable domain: DTGVSQNPRHKITKRGQNVTFRCDPISEHNRLYWYRQTLGQGPEFLTYFQNEAQLEKSRLLSDRFSAERPKGSFSTLEIQRTEQGDSAMYLCASSPENIQYFGAGTRLSVL.

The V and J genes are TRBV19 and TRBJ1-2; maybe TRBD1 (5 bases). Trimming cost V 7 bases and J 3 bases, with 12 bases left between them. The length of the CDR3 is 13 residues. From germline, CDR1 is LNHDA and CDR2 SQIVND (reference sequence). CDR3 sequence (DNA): TGTGCCAGTAAGGAGGGGTTCGACTATGGCTACACCTTC. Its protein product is CASKEGFDYGYTF.

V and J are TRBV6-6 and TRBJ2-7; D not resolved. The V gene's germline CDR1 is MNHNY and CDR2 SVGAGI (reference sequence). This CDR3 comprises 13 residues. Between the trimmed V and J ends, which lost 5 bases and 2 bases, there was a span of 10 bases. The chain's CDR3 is CASSPENAYEQYF. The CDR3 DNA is TGTGCCAGCAGTCCCGAGAACGCCTACGAGCAGTACTTC.

The CDR3 loop is CSVNRGLGNEQFF. In nucleotides, the CDR3 is TGCAGCGTCAACAGGGGGCTAGGGAATGAGCAGTTCTTC. J is TRBJ2-1 and V is TRBV29-1; TRBD1 aligns across 9 bases. J gave up 7 bases and V 6 bases, and 7 bases lay outside the gene matches. The CDR3 runs to 13 residues. The germline CDR1 and CDR2 sequences are SQVTM and ANQGSEA.

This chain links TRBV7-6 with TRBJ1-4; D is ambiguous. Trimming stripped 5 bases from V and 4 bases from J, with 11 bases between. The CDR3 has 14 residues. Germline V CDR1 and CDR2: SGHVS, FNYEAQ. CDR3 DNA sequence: TGTGCCAGCAGCCCGCAGGTCCTTAATGAAAAACTGTTTTTT. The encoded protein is CASSPQVLNEKLFF. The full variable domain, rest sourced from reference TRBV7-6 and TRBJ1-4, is GAGVSQSPRYKVTKRGQDVALRCDPISGHVSLYWYRQALGQGPEFLTYFNYEAQQDKSGLPNDRFSAERPEGSISTLTIQRTEQRDSAMYRCASSPQVLNEKLFFGSGTQLSVL.

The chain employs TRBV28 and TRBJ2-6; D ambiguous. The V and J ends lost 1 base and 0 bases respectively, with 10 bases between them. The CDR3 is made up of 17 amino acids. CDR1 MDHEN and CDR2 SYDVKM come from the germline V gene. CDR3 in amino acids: CASSLLGANSGANVLTF. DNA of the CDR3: TGTGCCAGCAGTTTATTGGGCGCAAACTCTGGGGCCAACGTCCTGACTTTC.

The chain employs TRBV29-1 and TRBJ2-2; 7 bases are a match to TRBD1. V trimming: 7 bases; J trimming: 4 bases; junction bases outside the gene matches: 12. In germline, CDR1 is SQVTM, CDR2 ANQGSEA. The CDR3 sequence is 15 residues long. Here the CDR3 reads CSGKGQTNPTGELFF. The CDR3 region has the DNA TGCAGCGGGAAGGGACAGACCAACCCCACCGGGGAGCTGTTTTTT.

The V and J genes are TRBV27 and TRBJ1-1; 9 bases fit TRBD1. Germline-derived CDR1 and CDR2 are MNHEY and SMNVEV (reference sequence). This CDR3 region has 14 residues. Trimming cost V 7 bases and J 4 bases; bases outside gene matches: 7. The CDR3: CASIPGQGRTEAFF. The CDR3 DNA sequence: TGTGCCAGCATTCCGGGACAGGGACGCACTGAAGCTTTCTTT.

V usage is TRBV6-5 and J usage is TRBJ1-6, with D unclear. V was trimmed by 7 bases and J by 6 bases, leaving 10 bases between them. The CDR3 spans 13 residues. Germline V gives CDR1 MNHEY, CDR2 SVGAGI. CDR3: CASTAGVNSPLHF. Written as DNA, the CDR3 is TGTGCCAGCACGGCAGGTGTTAATTCACCCCTCCACTTT.

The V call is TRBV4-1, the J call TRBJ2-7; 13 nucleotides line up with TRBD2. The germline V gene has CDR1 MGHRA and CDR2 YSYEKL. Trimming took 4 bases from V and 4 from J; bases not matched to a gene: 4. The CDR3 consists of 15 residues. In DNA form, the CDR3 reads TGCGCCAGCAGCCCGGGGACTAGCGGGGATTACGAGCAGTACTTC. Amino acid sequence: CASSPGTSGDYEQYF.

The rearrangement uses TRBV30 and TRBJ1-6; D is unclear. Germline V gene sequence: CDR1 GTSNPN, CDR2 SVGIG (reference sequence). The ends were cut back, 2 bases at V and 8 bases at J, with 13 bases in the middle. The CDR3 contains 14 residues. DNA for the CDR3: TGTGCCTGGAGTCACGACGGCCGGGATTCACCCCTCCACTTT. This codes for CAWSHDGRDSPLHF.

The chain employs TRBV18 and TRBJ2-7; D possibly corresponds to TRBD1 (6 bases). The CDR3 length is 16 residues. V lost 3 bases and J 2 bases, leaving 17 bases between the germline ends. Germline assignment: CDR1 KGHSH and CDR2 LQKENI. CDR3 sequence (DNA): TGTGCCAGCTCACCTATTACCGGGACACGTCCCTACGAGCAGTACTTC. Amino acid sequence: CASSPITGTRPYEQYF. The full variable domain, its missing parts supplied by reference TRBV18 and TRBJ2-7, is NAGVMQNPRHLVRRRGQEARLRCSPMKGHSHVYWYRQLPEEGLKFMVYLQKENIIDESGMPKERFSAEFPKEGPSILRIQQVVRGDSAAYFCASSPITGTRPYEQYFGPGTRLTVT.

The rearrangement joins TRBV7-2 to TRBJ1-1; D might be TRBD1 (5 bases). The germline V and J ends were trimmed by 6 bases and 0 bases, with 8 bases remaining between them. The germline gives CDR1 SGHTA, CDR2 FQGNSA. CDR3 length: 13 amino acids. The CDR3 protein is CASRGHLNTEAFF. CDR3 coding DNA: TGTGCCAGCAGGGGGCATTTGAACACTGAAGCTTTCTTT.

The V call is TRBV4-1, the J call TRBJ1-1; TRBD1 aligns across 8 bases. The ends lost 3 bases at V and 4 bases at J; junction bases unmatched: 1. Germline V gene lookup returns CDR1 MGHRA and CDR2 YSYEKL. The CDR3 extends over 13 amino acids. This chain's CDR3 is CASSQTGVTEAFF. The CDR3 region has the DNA TGCGCCAGCAGCCAGACAGGGGTCACTGAAGCTTTCTTT.

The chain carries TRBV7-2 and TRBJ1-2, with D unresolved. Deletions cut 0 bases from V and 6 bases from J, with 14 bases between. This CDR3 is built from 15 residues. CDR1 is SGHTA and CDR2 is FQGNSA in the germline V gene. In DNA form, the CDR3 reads TGTGCCAGCAGCTTAGCAAGGTCAATTGGGCATGGCTACACCTTC. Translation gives CASSLARSIGHGYTF.

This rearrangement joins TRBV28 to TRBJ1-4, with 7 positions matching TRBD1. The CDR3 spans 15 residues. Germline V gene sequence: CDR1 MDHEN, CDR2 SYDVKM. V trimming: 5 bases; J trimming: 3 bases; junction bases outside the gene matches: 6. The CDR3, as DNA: TGTGCCAGCAGTCAACAGGGGTCAGCTAATGAAAAACTGTTTTTT. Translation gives CASSQQGSANEKLFF.